These 22 T cell receptor beta chains share one sample of origin, sequenced in a study of shared clonotypes between healthy human individuals. CD45RO negativity and positive selection for CCR7 defined naive CD8 cells, a population that excluded terminally differentiated effector memory CD45RA+ cells. Profiling relied on immunoSEQ multiplex PCR, and the TCRdb table lists in-frame clones only, not all of them. The table has 1.5 million to 2.5 million clones, roughly 94% seen once; the top ten hold 1.2%. The sequenced sample was naive CD8+ T cells sorted from blood. The source of these receptors is a man aged 18 to 29 in good health.

The V and J genes are TRBV5-6 and TRBJ1-1; D is unresolved. Germline V CDR1 and CDR2: SGHDT, YYEEEE. The CDR3 totals 14 residues. Trimming shortened V by 1 base and J by 3 bases, and 10 bases separated the two germline ends. As DNA, the CDR3 is TGTGCCAGCAGCTTGCGGTGGTTGGACACTGAAGCTTTCTTT. Translation: CASSLRWLDTEAFF.

The V call is TRBV5-4, the J call TRBJ1-2; D is uncertain. Trimming pared 4 bases from V and 7 bases from J, leaving 14 bases between. CDR3 length: 13 residues. Germline V gene sequence: CDR1 SGHNT, CDR2 YYREEE (reference sequence). The DNA of the CDR3 is TGTGCCAGCAGCCACGGGCCGGCGGGTGGCTACACCTTC. The encoded protein is CASSHGPAGGYTF. The full variable domain, in which reference TRBV5-4 and TRBJ1-2 provide the parts outside the CDR3, is ETGVTQSPTHLIKTRGQQVTLRCSSQSGHNTVSWYQQALGQGPQFIFQYYREEENGRGNFPPRFSGLQFPNYSSELNVNALELDDSALYLCASSHGPAGGYTFGSGTRLTVV.

This sequence joins TRBV5-8 and TRBJ1-6; TRBD1 aligns across 8 bases. The CDR3 sequence is 16 residues long. From germline, CDR1 is SGHTS and CDR2 YDEGEE. J gave up 10 bases and V 4 bases, and 13 bases lay outside the gene matches. CDR3 coding DNA: TGTGCCAGCAGCACAACAGGGGGGAAGGCAGTCTCACCCCTCCACTTT. Its translation is CASSTTGGKAVSPLHF.

The CDR3 loop is CASSLLFGSADTQYF. For the CDR3, the DNA is TGTGCCAGCAGCTTGCTTTTTGGGAGCGCAGATACGCAGTATTTT. This chain uses TRBV11-2 with TRBJ2-3; a possible D gene is TRBD2 (5 bases). Per the germline V gene, CDR1 is SGHAT and CDR2 is FQNNGV. CDR3 length: 15 amino acids. The V end lost 3 bases, the J end lost 4 bases, and 14 bases lay between the germline ends.

CDR3 amino acids: CASRLSLWTSYEQYF. The CDR3 region has the DNA TGCGCCAGCAGGCTCAGCCTGTGGACCTCCTACGAGCAGTACTTC. V and J are TRBV4-3 and TRBJ2-7; the D is unclear. Trimming left V 6 bases short and J 0 bases short, with 15 bases between. The CDR3 has 15 residues. Per the germline V gene, CDR1 is LGHNA and CDR2 is YSLEER.

V is TRBV29-1 and J is TRBJ1-1; a weak D match, TRBD1 (6 bases). Germline-derived CDR1 and CDR2 are SQVTM and ANQGSEA. The CDR3 loop spans 14 amino acids. V was pared by 3 bases and J by 3 bases, with 14 bases between. CDR3 in amino acids: CSVDWGARDTEAFF. The CDR3 nucleotides read TGCAGCGTTGATTGGGGGGCGAGGGACACTGAAGCTTTCTTT.

V gene TRBV21-1 combines with J gene TRBJ1-5. TRBV21-1 is a pseudogene segment. This CDR3 contains 15 residues. The CDR3, as DNA: TGTGCCAGCAGCCCGCGGGCACAAGGGTGGCAGCCCCAGCATTTT. Translated, it gives CASSPRAQGWQPQHF.

The rearrangement uses TRBV11-3 and TRBJ2-1, with D possibly being TRBD2 (5 bases). There are 13 residues in the CDR3. Per germline, CDR1 SGHNT and CDR2 YENEEA. V was trimmed by 5 bases and J by 9 bases, leaving 14 bases between them. CDR3 sequence: CASSPPLAPEQFF. In DNA, the CDR3 is TGTGCCAGCAGCCCACCGCTAGCCCCTGAGCAGTTCTTC.

The chain recombines TRBV7-9 with TRBJ2-1; D is perhaps TRBD1 or TRBD2 (6 bases each). V was pared by 0 bases and J by 6 bases, with 12 bases between. Germline-derived CDR1 and CDR2 are SEHNR and FQNEAQ (reference sequence). This CDR3 has 15 residues. The CDR3 region is CASSLAGGRGNEQFF. DNA for the CDR3: TGTGCCAGCAGCTTAGCCGGGGGCCGGGGCAATGAGCAGTTCTTC.

This chain uses TRBV11-2 with TRBJ2-1; D unresolved. V lost 5 bases to trimming and J lost 6 bases, with 14 bases between them. Germline values: CDR1 SGHAT, CDR2 FQNNGV. CDR3 length: 14 amino acids. Written as DNA, the CDR3 is TGTGCCAGCAGCCCCCGCCTTAACCCCAATGAGCAGTTCTTC. Translating it yields CASSPRLNPNEQFF.

The rearrangement joins TRBV9 to TRBJ2-1, with D possibly being TRBD2 (5 bases). The length of the CDR3 is 14 residues. The germline V and J ends were trimmed by 0 bases and 7 bases, with 11 bases remaining between them. Per the germline V gene, CDR1 is SGDLS and CDR2 is YYNGEE. As DNA, the CDR3 is TGTGCCAGCAGCGTAGACGGGGTCCTGAATGAGCAGTTCTTC. Protein sequence: CASSVDGVLNEQFF.

V is TRBV2 and J is TRBJ2-7; possibly TRBD1 or TRBD2 for D (5 bases each). The germline gives CDR1 SNHLY, CDR2 FYNNEI. The CDR3 consists of 13 residues. The V and J ends lost 10 bases and 2 bases respectively, with 15 bases between them. CDR3: CATMGDGTYEQYF. The CDR3 coding sequence is TGTGCCACAATGGGGGACGGGACCTACGAGCAGTACTTC.

The chain recombines TRBV28 with TRBJ2-1; 10 nucleotides line up with TRBD1. The V gene's germline CDR1 is MDHEN and CDR2 SYDVKM. The V gene end was trimmed by 6 bases and the J gene end by 4 bases; junction bases not matched to a gene: 3. This CDR3 is built from 14 residues. The CDR3 here is CASSGTGVYNEQFF. The CDR3 DNA follows: TGTGCCAGCAGCGGGACAGGGGTTTACAATGAGCAGTTCTTC.

V gene TRBV11-2 combines with J gene TRBJ2-7; D gene unclear. CDR1 and CDR2 from the germline V gene are SGHAT and FQNNGV. There are 15 residues in the CDR3. V lost 0 bases and J 2 bases, leaving 11 bases between the germline ends. As DNA, the CDR3 is TGTGCCAGCAGCTTAGATGGCGGCGACGCCTACGAGCAGTACTTC. Protein product: CASSLDGGDAYEQYF. Filled out from reference TRBV11-2 and TRBJ2-7, the complete variable domain reads EAGVAQSPRYKIIEKRQSVAFWCNPISGHATLYWYQQILGQGPKLLIQFQNNGVVDDSQLPKDRFSAERLKGVDSTLKIQPAKLEDSAVYLCASSLDGGDAYEQYFGPGTRLTVT.

CDR3: CAISYQGVGQYF. The CDR3 DNA is TGTGCCATCAGTTATCAGGGGGTGGGGCAGTACTTC. The rearrangement uses TRBV10-3 and TRBJ2-7; TRBD1 aligns across 7 bases. J was trimmed by 9 bases and V by 5 bases; bases with no gene match: 7. The CDR3 is 12 amino acids. Germline V gives CDR1 ENHRY, CDR2 SYGVKD.

This chain's CDR3 is CAWITSGDYGEQFF. The DNA of the CDR3 is TGTGCCTGGATCACTAGCGGGGATTACGGTGAGCAGTTCTTC. The J gene is TRBJ2-1, the V gene TRBV30; the match to TRBD2 covers 10 bases. Per the germline V gene, CDR1 is GTSNPN and CDR2 is SVGIG (reference sequence). Trimming at V came to 4 bases and at J to 9 bases, leaving 9 bases not matched to a gene. The CDR3 runs 14 residues. Together with reference TRBV30 and TRBJ2-1, the CDR3 gives the full variable domain: SQTIHQWPATLVQPVGSPLSLECTVEGTSNPNLYWYRQAAGRGLQLLFYSVGIGQISSEVPQNLSASRPQDRQFILSSKKLLLSDSGFYLCAWITSGDYGEQFFGPGTRLTVL.

This chain joins TRBV4-1 and TRBJ1-2; D uncertain. Germline assignment: CDR1 MGHRA and CDR2 YSYEKL. Trimming removed 3 bases at V and 7 bases at J, with 6 bases between. The CDR3 runs 11 residues. CDR3 protein: CASSQGLGYTF. CDR3 bases: TGCGCCAGCAGCCAGGGTCTTGGCTACACCTTC.

The chain employs TRBV7-2 and TRBJ2-5; no clear D. Germline CDR1 reads SGHTA; CDR2 reads FQGNSA. The V end was cut by 6 bases, the J end by 2 bases, with 10 bases between. This CDR3 is built from 13 residues. The CDR3 region is CASRSREQETQYF. CDR3 in DNA: TGTGCCAGCAGGTCCAGAGAGCAAGAGACCCAGTACTTC. Variable domain in full (rest from reference TRBV7-2 and TRBJ2-5): GAGVSQSPSNKVTEKGKDVELRCDPISGHTALYWYRQSLGQGLEFLIYFQGNSAPDKSGLPSDRFSAERTGGSVSTLTIQRTQQEDSAVYLCASRSREQETQYFGPGTRLLVL.

The J gene is TRBJ2-3, the V gene TRBV28, with D perhaps matching TRBD1 (5 bases). V gave up 4 bases and J gave up 0 bases, with 17 bases separating them. The CDR3 is made up of 17 amino acids. CDR1 is MDHEN, CDR2 SYDVKM, per germline. DNA of the CDR3: TGTGCCAGCAGTTCATCCGGACAAGCTCTTAGCACAGATACGCAGTATTTT. Translation: CASSSSGQALSTDTQYF.

The J gene is TRBJ1-6, the V gene TRBV2, with D maybe TRBD1 (6 bases). Per germline, CDR1 SNHLY and CDR2 FYNNEI. The length of the CDR3 is 13 residues. The V end lost 0 bases, the J end lost 13 bases, and 10 bases lay between the germline ends. This chain's CDR3 is CASSEAQGRPLHF. CDR3 coding DNA: TGTGCCAGCAGTGAAGCACAGGGTAGGCCCCTCCACTTT.

This chain uses TRBV5-4 with TRBJ2-5, with 7 bases matching TRBD2. The better agreement between TRBJ2-7 and the DNA end casts doubt on the J call. Germline assignment: CDR1 SGHNT and CDR2 YYREEE (reference sequence). The CDR3 loop spans 16 amino acids. CDR3 amino acids: CASSSGTSGKSYEQYF. CDR3 coding DNA: TGTGCCAGCAGTTCGGGAACCAGCGGGAAGAGCTACGAGCAGTACTTC.

V and J are TRBV15 and TRBJ2-3; D gene ambiguous. Per the germline V gene, CDR1 is LNHNV and CDR2 is YYDKDF (reference sequence). The CDR3 runs 12 residues. V lost 6 bases and J lost 0, with 4 bases in between. For the CDR3, the DNA is TGTGCCACCAGTGATAGCACAGATACGCAGTATTTT. Its translation: CATSDSTDTQYF.